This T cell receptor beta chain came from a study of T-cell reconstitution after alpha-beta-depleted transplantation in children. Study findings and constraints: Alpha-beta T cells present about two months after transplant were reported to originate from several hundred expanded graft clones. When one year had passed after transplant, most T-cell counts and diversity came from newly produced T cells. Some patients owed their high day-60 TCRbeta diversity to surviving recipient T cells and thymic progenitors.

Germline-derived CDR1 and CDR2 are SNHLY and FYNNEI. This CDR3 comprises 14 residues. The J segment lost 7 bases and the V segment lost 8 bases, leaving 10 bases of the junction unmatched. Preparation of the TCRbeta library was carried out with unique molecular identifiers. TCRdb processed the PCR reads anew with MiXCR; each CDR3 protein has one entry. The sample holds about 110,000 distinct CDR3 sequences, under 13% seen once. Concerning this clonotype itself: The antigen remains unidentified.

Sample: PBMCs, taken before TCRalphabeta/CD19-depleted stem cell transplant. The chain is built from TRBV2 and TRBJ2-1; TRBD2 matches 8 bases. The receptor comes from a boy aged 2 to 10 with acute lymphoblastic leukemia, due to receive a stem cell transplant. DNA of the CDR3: TGTGCCAGCCGGGGGCGGGAGGTAAAAAATGAGCAGTTCTTC. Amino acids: CASRGREVKNEQFF.